Listed below are T cell receptor beta chains from one sample, sequenced in a study of blood T cell repertoires in COVID-19. The repertoire was sequenced with immunoSEQ multiplex PCR; TCRdb's copy has only in-frame clones and lacks some. The sample shows around 620,000 clones, approximately 90% of them seen only once. Input material: peripheral blood. The source of these receptors is a woman between 18 and 30 years old with acute or convalescent COVID-19. Each CDR3 is given with its conserved first and last residue. A D gene is named only where the DNA matches it firmly. Size is omitted from some rows. Given values are once, few, many or a class for expanded clones.

j_call	d_call	v_call	clone_size	cdr3_aa	cdr3_nt
TRBJ1-1	.	TRBV19	.	CASSSGAARAFF	TGTGCCAGTAGTAGCGGGGCCGCCCGGGCTTTCTTT
TRBJ1-1	TRBD1	TRBV28	.	CASSFSGTGFSVNPEAFF	TGTGCCAGCAGTTTTTCCGGGACAGGATTTTCGGTGAACCCTGAAGCTTTCTTT
TRBJ2-3	TRBD2	TRBV9	.	CASSVGVRGGGPTDTQYF	TGTGCCAGCAGCGTAGGGGTGCGAGGCGGGGGGCCCACAGATACGCAGTATTTT
TRBJ2-2	.	TRBV30	.	CAWSEGGPGELFF	TGTGCCTGGAGTGAGGGGGGGCCCGGGGAGCTGTTTTTT
TRBJ1-1	.	TRBV25-1	.	CASSDPRGNTEAFF	TGTGCCAGCAGTGACCCCAGGGGTAACACTGAAGCTTTCTTT
TRBJ1-2	TRBD1	TRBV30	.	CAWSLDRGQRGYTF	TGTGCCTGGTCCCTTGACAGGGGGCAGAGAGGCTACACCTTC
TRBJ1-6	.	TRBV4-3	once	CASSQAAEDSPLHF	TGCGCCAGCAGCCAGGCCGCGGAGGATTCACCCCTCCACTTT
TRBJ1-3	.	TRBV7-2	.	CASSSRPSKEVTIYF	TGTGCCAGCAGCTCGCGCCCGAGCAAAGAAGTTACCATATATTTT
TRBJ2-7	TRBD1	TRBV12-5	.	CASGLVLGRGSHEQYF	TGTGCTAGTGGTTTGGTACTGGGCAGGGGGTCCCACGAGCAGTACTTC
TRBJ2-7	.	TRBV5-6	.	CASSFPSYSYEQYF	TGTGCCAGCAGTTTCCCCAGTTACTCCTACGAGCAGTACTTC
TRBJ1-3	.	TRBV15	.	CATSRVQYSGNTIYF	TGTGCCACCAGCAGAGTACAGTACTCTGGAAACACCATATATTTT
TRBJ2-7	.	TRBV11-2	.	CASSFRQGGTYEQYF	TGTGCCAGCAGCTTCAGGCAGGGGGGAACCTACGAGCAGTACTTC
TRBJ2-7	TRBD1	TRBV3-1/TRBV3-2	once	CASSQTPGQGIYEQYF	TGTGCCAGCAGCCAAACACCGGGACAGGGTATATACGAGCAGTACTTC
TRBJ2-1	TRBD2	TRBV5-4	.	CASSPRGLAGGNEQFF	TGTGCCAGCAGCCCCAGGGGACTAGCGGGGGGTAATGAGCAGTTCTTC
TRBJ1-6	.	TRBV21-1	.	CAISLSLHF	TGTGCCATCTCTCTCTCCCTCCACTTT
TRBJ2-7	.	TRBV5-1	.	CASREQSQVYEQYF	TGCGCCAGCAGGGAACAATCCCAGGTCTACGAGCAGTACTTC
TRBJ2-7	.	TRBV6-5	.	CASSSSGFSYEQYF	TGTGCCAGCAGTTCGTCAGGGTTCTCCTACGAGCAGTACTTC
TRBJ2-3	.	TRBV27	once	CASSLSTPSTDTQYF	TGTGCCAGCAGTTTATCCACTCCTAGCACAGATACGCAGTATTTT
TRBJ2-2	TRBD1	TRBV10-3	.	CAISSTDRAGGELFF	TGTGCCATCAGTTCAACGGACAGGGCGGGCGGGGAGCTGTTTTTT
TRBJ1-5	TRBD1	TRBV15	.	CATSGPGTGLLQPQHF	TGTGCCACCAGCGGGCCCGGGACAGGGTTACTACAGCCCCAGCATTTT
TRBJ1-1	TRBD1	TRBV6-6	.	CASAQGATEAFF	TGTGCCAGTGCCCAGGGGGCCACTGAAGCTTTCTTT
TRBJ2-7	TRBD2	TRBV7-2	.	CASSYGGGSYEQYF	TGTGCCAGCAGCTACGGCGGGGGTTCCTACGAGCAGTACTTC
TRBJ1-3	.	TRBV9	.	CASSVDPQVGNTIYF	TGTGCCAGCAGCGTAGACCCACAGGTCGGAAACACCATATATTTT
TRBJ2-3	TRBD1	TRBV7-2	.	CASSFTGTGEGDTQYF	TGTGCCAGCAGCTTCACCGGGACAGGGGAAGGAGATACGCAGTATTTT
TRBJ2-3	TRBD2	TRBV4-2	.	CASSQDRSRGMGADTQYF	TGTGCCAGCAGCCAAGATAGATCGCGGGGGATGGGAGCAGATACGCAGTATTTT
TRBJ2-1	TRBD2	TRBV7-6	.	CASSTQRGGPNEQFF	TGTGCCAGCAGCACACAGCGGGGGGGCCCCAATGAGCAGTTCTTC
TRBJ2-1	.	TRBV10-2	.	CASSDRVSYNEQFF	TGCGCCAGCAGTGACCGGGTCTCCTACAATGAGCAGTTCTTC
TRBJ2-1	TRBD2	TRBV6-6	.	CASSYLAVGSYNEQFF	TGTGCCAGCAGTTACCTAGCGGTTGGCTCCTACAATGAGCAGTTCTTC
TRBJ1-5	.	TRBV25-1	.	CASSEYGQPNQPQHF	TGTGCCAGCAGTGAATATGGACAGCCCAATCAGCCCCAGCATTTT
TRBJ1-2	TRBD1	TRBV5-1	once	CASSTRQGVSHGYTF	TGCGCCAGCAGCACTCGGCAGGGGGTTAGCCATGGCTACACCTTC
TRBJ2-7	.	TRBV7-9	.	CASSPDTSFIYEQYF	TGTGCCAGCAGCCCCGATACGAGTTTTATCTACGAGCAGTACTTC
TRBJ2-1	.	TRBV29-1	.	CSVGSEQFF	TGCAGCGTTGGTAGTGAGCAGTTCTTC
TRBJ1-2	.	TRBV10-3	.	CAINLGDGYTF	TGTGCCATCAACCTAGGGGATGGCTACACCTTC
TRBJ1-4	TRBD1	TRBV5-5	.	CASQGAPNEKLFF	TGTGCCAGCCAGGGGGCCCCCAATGAAAAACTGTTTTTT
TRBJ2-7	.	TRBV2	.	CASSDRQAKYEQYF	TGTGCCAGCAGTGATAGACAGGCAAAATACGAGCAGTACTTC
TRBJ2-3	TRBD1	TRBV27	.	CASSFTAPGTGRSDTQYF	TGTGCCAGCAGTTTCACTGCTCCCGGGACAGGGAGATCAGATACGCAGTATTTT
TRBJ2-1	.	TRBV6-2/TRBV6-3	.	CASSSPGTQYNEQFF	TGTGCCAGCAGTTCACCCGGGACACAATACAATGAGCAGTTCTTC
TRBJ1-6	.	TRBV5-4	.	CASSLGTGKSPLHF	TGTGCCAGCAGCTTAGGTACAGGGAAATCCCCACTCCACTTT
TRBJ1-5	TRBD1	TRBV9	.	CASSAGTGGFQPQHF	TGTGCCAGCAGCGCGGGGACAGGGGGCTTTCAGCCCCAGCATTTT
TRBJ2-7	.	TRBV5-1	.	CASSLSGGFYEQYF	TGCGCCAGCAGCTTGTCAGGGGGGTTCTACGAGCAGTACTTC
TRBJ1-1	.	TRBV7-2	.	CASSLYHTEAFF	TGTGCCAGCAGCTTATATCACACTGAAGCTTTCTTT
TRBJ1-3	TRBD1	TRBV4-3	.	CASSQEGQGRNTIYF	TGCGCCAGCAGCCAAGAGGGACAGGGTAGAAACACCATATATTTT
TRBJ1-2	.	TRBV13	once	CASVIDRPSTNYGYTF	TGTGCCAGCGTCATCGACAGGCCCTCTACTAACTATGGCTACACCTTC
TRBJ1-2	TRBD1	TRBV7-8	.	CASSLVAGGLAGYTF	TGTGCCAGCAGCTTAGTCGCAGGGGGACTGGCTGGCTACACCTTC
TRBJ1-1	.	TRBV12-3/TRBV12-4	.	CASSLWAGAEAFF	TGTGCCAGCAGTTTATGGGCAGGGGCTGAAGCTTTCTTT
TRBJ2-4	.	TRBV3-1/TRBV3-2	.	CASSSGMLAKNIQYF	TGTGCCAGCAGCTCGGGAATGCTAGCCAAAAACATTCAGTACTTC
TRBJ1-2	.	TRBV27	.	CARSGGGRNYGYTF	TGTGCCCGCAGCGGGGGGGGGAGGAACTATGGCTACACCTTC